This T cell receptor (beta chain) was captured by sequencing in a study of cytomegalovirus exposure and HLA in healthy donors. Study outcomes and limitations: The authors listed approximately 150 TCR beta chains as cytomegalovirus-associated. By HLA locus, TCR association rates varied in a later analysis, with DRB1 showing the most and HLA-C the fewest.

Primers included in the PCR were 60 Vbeta and 13 Jbeta primers. Assay used: immunoSEQ multiplex PCR; TCRdb lists only in-frame clones, some missing. This repertoire shows roughly 130,000 clones, around 71% found once; its top ten account for approximately 2.6%. This clone was detected a few times. Its antigen is not identified. In germline, CDR1 is LNHDA, CDR2 SQIVND (reference sequence). The CDR3 has 15 residues. V was clipped by 5 bases and J by 2 bases; unmatched bases: 8. Sequenced material: PBMCs. The chain joins TRBV19 to TRBJ2-5; 7 positions match TRBD2. The sequence was collected from a woman in her sixties or seventies in good health and CMV-seropositive. The CDR3 protein is CASSHRPGGQETQYF. The CDR3, as DNA: TGTGCCAGTAGTCACCGGCCGGGGGGACAAGAGACCCAGTACTTC.